This entry lists 19 T cell receptor beta chains sequenced from one sample in a study of regulatory T cells in long-lasting Graves disease. The time point here: newly diagnosed GD, antithyroid drugs for less than 3 months. Scientists built the TCR library using RNA that was extracted from PBMCs. With iRepertoire HTBI primers and Arm-PCR of CDR3 regions, TCR beta libraries were built. TCRdb fed the multiplex PCR reads into MiXCR, producing one record per CDR3 protein. The sample contains around 320,000 distinct CDR3 sequences, 16% of which appear only once. Another study also made use of these data, one on T cells in Graves' hyperthyroidism and ophthalmopathy.

The sample was peripheral blood mononuclear cells (PBMCs), taken at new diagnosis, from a patient treated with antithyroid drugs. The receptors shown here come from a man between 40 and 49 years old with Graves disease.

The CDR3 DNA follows: TGCAGTGCTAGCCGCGACAGAACTTGGAATGAGCAGTTCTTC. It is translated as CSASRDRTWNEQFF. The V call is TRBV20-1, the J call TRBJ2-1; D is possibly TRBD1 (5 bases). V shed 3 bases and J shed 7 bases, with 16 bases lying between them. The length of the CDR3 is 14 residues. The germline V gene has CDR1 DFQATT and CDR2 SNEGSKA (reference sequence).

This chain joins TRBV7-6 and TRBJ2-7; a weak D match, TRBD2 (5 bases). The V and J ends lost 5 bases and 3 bases respectively, with 17 bases between them. CDR3 length: 15 amino acids. Per the germline V gene, CDR1 is SGHVS and CDR2 is FNYEAQ. The CDR3 spells CASSPIGERDYEQYF. In nucleotides, the CDR3 is TGTGCCAGCAGCCCCATTGGGGAGAGGGACTACGAGCAGTACTTC.

This clonotype was recorded at least ten times. V and J are TRBV6-2 or TRBV6-3 and TRBJ1-5; the D gene is possibly TRBD1 (6 bases). Germline V gene lookup returns CDR1 MNHEY and CDR2 SVGEGT. V shed 4 bases and J shed 2 bases, with 12 bases lying between them. This CDR3 is 15 amino acids long. The CDR3 DNA is TGTGCCAGCAGTTGGACAGCAATAGGCAATCAGCCCCAGCATTTT. Amino acids: CASSWTAIGNQPQHF.

This clonotype has ten or more counts. The chain recombines TRBV24-1 with TRBJ1-2; TRBD1 agrees at 12 bases. The V gene's germline CDR1 is KGHDR and CDR2 SFDVKD. Trimming cost V 2 bases and J 2 bases; bases outside gene matches: 8. The CDR3 contains 18 residues. CDR3 loop: CATSDSPGQGAKNYGYTF. The CDR3 nucleotides are TGTGCCACCAGTGATTCACCGGGACAGGGGGCGAAGAACTATGGCTACACCTTC.

This clonotype was seen repeatedly, ten times or more. CDR3 in amino acids: CASSGQRNQPQHF. CDR3 coding DNA: TGTGCCAGCTCCGGACAGCGCAATCAGCCCCAGCATTTT. The V call is TRBV18, the J call TRBJ1-5, with D tentatively TRBD1 (6 bases). V dropped 6 bases and J dropped 2 bases, with 8 bases sitting between them. There are 13 residues in the CDR3. Germline CDR1 and CDR2: KGHSH and LQKENI.

This clonotype has more than one count but fewer than ten. The gene calls are TRBV7-9 and TRBJ1-1; 7 nucleotides match TRBD1. The CDR3 contains 15 residues. Germline assignment: CDR1 SEHNR and CDR2 FQNEAQ (reference sequence). V was pared by 7 bases and J by 2 bases, with 10 bases of the junction left unmatched. The CDR3 spells CASKRGDRQNTEAFF. CDR3 DNA sequence: TGTGCCAGCAAGAGAGGGGACAGACAAAACACTGAAGCTTTCTTT.

This clonotype was counted many times. The chain combines TRBV3-1 with TRBJ1-5; D is unclear. Germline CDR1 is LGHDT and CDR2 is YNNKEL (reference sequence). This CDR3 has 16 amino acids. V was trimmed by 1 base and J by 3 bases, leaving 13 bases between them. This CDR3 is CASSQGARGINQPQHF. For the CDR3, the DNA is TGTGCCAGCAGCCAAGGTGCTCGGGGTATCAATCAGCCCCAGCATTTT.

The V gene is TRBV6-2 or TRBV6-3, the J gene TRBJ2-3; D might be TRBD2 (6 bases). This CDR3 has 16 residues. Germline values: CDR1 MNHEY, CDR2 SVGEGT. Trimming removed 0 bases from V and 4 bases from J, with 14 bases in between. CDR3 loop: CASSYSFGGSADTQYF. The CDR3 DNA reads TGTGCCAGCAGTTACTCATTCGGGGGTAGCGCAGATACGCAGTATTTT.

Many counts were recorded for this clonotype. The V call is TRBV18, the J call TRBJ1-5; 7 bases match TRBD1. The germline V gene has CDR1 KGHSH and CDR2 LQKENI. Trimming took 5 bases from V and 5 from J; bases not matched to a gene: 6. CDR3 length: 14 residues. CDR3 amino acids: CASSTTGADQPQHF. The CDR3 nucleotides are TGTGCCAGCTCAACCACAGGGGCGGATCAGCCCCAGCATTTT. Using reference TRBV18 and TRBJ1-5 for the parts outside the CDR3, the full variable domain is NAGVMQNPRHLVRRRGQEARLRCSPMKGHSHVYWYRQLPEEGLKFMVYLQKENIIDESGMPKERFSAEFPKEGPSILRIQQVVRGDSAAYFCASSTTGADQPQHFGDGTRLSIL.

This clonotype occurred many times. The chain joins TRBV24-1 to TRBJ2-1; either TRBD1 or TRBD2 may supply D (6 bases each). CDR1 KGHDR and CDR2 SFDVKD come from the germline V gene. This CDR3 is built from 12 residues. Trimming took off 7 bases at V and 8 bases at J, with 11 bases between the two ends. DNA of the CDR3: TGTGCCACCAGGGAAGGGGGGCATGAGCAGTTCTTC. Translation gives CATREGGHEQFF.

CDR3 bases: TGTGCCAGCAGCCAAGTTTCCATGAGGGGACGGACCTACGAGCAGTACTTC. It codes for CASSQVSMRGRTYEQYF. This chain links TRBV4-2 with TRBJ2-7, with D tentatively TRBD1 or TRBD2 (5 bases each). From germline, CDR1 is LGHNA and CDR2 YNFKEQ. Trimming removed 1 base from V and 2 bases from J, with 18 bases in between. This CDR3 is 17 amino acids long.

This clonotype showed up many times. The V gene is TRBV18, the J gene TRBJ1-2, with 7 bases fitting TRBD1. CDR3 length: 13 amino acids. Trimming at V came to 3 bases and at J to 6 bases, leaving 4 bases not matched to a gene. Per germline, CDR1 KGHSH and CDR2 LQKENI. DNA for the CDR3: TGTGCCAGCTCACCCCTGACAGGGAATGGCTACACCTTC. This codes for CASSPLTGNGYTF.

Regarding this clonotype: A far larger clone differs by one base, so this is likely a read error. This rearrangement joins TRBV6-8 to TRBJ2-1; D possibly corresponds to TRBD1 (6 bases). CDR1 is MNHGY, CDR2 SAAAGT, per germline. The CDR3 consists of 18 residues. CDR3 DNA: TGTGCCAGAAATTTATCGGACAGTATGCTCCCCGGCTCCAATAAGCAGTTCTTC. Protein: CARNLSDSMLPGSNKQFF.

This clonotype showed up many times. This chain joins TRBV27 and TRBJ2-7; TRBD1 matches 8 bases. In germline, CDR1 is MNHEY, CDR2 SMNVEV (reference sequence). This CDR3 region has 16 residues. After removal of 6 bases from V and 3 bases from J, the junction contained 13 bases not matched to a gene. The CDR3 sequence is CASRRTGSSPIYEQYF. Written as DNA, the CDR3 is TGTGCCAGCAGAAGGACAGGGAGCTCACCTATCTACGAGCAGTACTTC.

This clonotype was seen many times. The chain is built from TRBV3-1 and TRBJ2-3, with 9 bases lining up with TRBD2. V was clipped by 1 base and J by 2 bases; unmatched bases: 1. This CDR3 comprises 15 residues. Germline CDR1 is LGHDT and CDR2 is YNNKEL (reference sequence). The CDR3 reads CASSQGTSDTDTQYF. CDR3 coding DNA: TGTGCCAGCAGCCAAGGGACTAGCGACACAGATACGCAGTATTTT.

In this sample, this clonotype turned up a few times. The rearrangement joins TRBV7-9 to TRBJ2-7, with D unresolved. V lost 3 bases and J 0 bases, leaving 6 bases between the germline ends. Germline V lookup: CDR1 SEHNR, CDR2 FQNEAQ (reference sequence). CDR3 length equals 13 residues. CDR3: CASSFQLSYEQYF. DNA for the CDR3: TGTGCCAGCAGCTTTCAACTCTCCTACGAGCAGTACTTC.

The sample holds many counts of this clonotype. The chain recombines TRBV5-1 with TRBJ2-7, with D possibly matching TRBD1 (7 bases). The V and J ends lost 0 bases and 6 bases respectively, with 13 bases between them. Germline V gives CDR1 SGHRS, CDR2 YFSETQ. The CDR3 totals 14 residues. The CDR3: CASSLVSGGIEQYF. CDR3 sequence (DNA): TGCGCCAGCAGCTTGGTTTCAGGGGGGATCGAGCAGTACTTC.

This clonotype was counted once. Being one base from a much bigger clone, this may be a read error. V is TRBV28 and J is TRBJ2-6; D is uncertain. There are 15 residues in the CDR3. Germline lookup yields CDR1 MDHEN and CDR2 SYDVKM. The CDR3 sequence is CAGSPIIGGANVLTF. The CDR3 DNA sequence: TGTGCCGGCAGCCCTATAATTGGGGGGGCCAACGTCCTGACTTTC.

The CDR3 DNA sequence: TGTGCCAGACAGGGTCCTAACTATGGCTACACCTTC. Protein: CARQGPNYGYTF. The rearrangement links TRBV2 to TRBJ1-2; TRBD1 is a possible D gene (6 bases). The V and J ends lost 9 bases and 0 bases respectively, with 8 bases between them. The V gene's germline CDR1 is SNHLY and CDR2 FYNNEI. The CDR3 totals 12 residues.